This T cell receptor (beta chain) stems from a study of cytotoxic CD8 clonotypes in ibrutinib-treated CLL. In the study overall: Some 10 relapsed/refractory, around 14 treatment-naive; about 17 IGHV unmutated.

Study-level results: Under treatment, the uncommon public clonotypes either contracted or remained stable. Clonality increased at ibrutinib response, then returned toward baseline at progression.

This CDR3 has 14 amino acids. The germline V gene has CDR1 MGHRA and CDR2 YSYEKL. V lost 0 bases and J lost 1, with 7 bases in between. Depth targeted 1 in 200,000 to 1 in 1 million T cells, averaging roughly 9.3x coverage per clonotype. Libraries were prepared by immunoSEQ multiplex PCR; TCRdb keeps only in-frame clonotypes and omits some of them. The sample shows 300,000 to 400,000 clones, roughly two thirds of them seen only once. This clone appeared a few times. As yet, its antigen is unknown. The chain has TRBV4-1 and TRBJ2-7; D gene uncertain. The sample was PBMCs, taken after 36 months of ibrutinib treatment. This clonotype was sampled from a human donor with chronic lymphocytic leukemia. The CDR3 DNA reads TGCGCCAGCAGCCAAGAGGGTCAGTCCTACGAGCAGTACTTC. Translated, it gives CASSQEGQSYEQYF.